The 9 T cell receptor beta chains given below trace back to one sample, sequenced in a study of Graves' ophthalmopathy and Graves' hyperthyroidism. Amplified TCR beta CDR3 regions were obtained using RNA transcripts as template. The first-round RT-PCR employed HTBI primers together with the Qiagen OneStep RT-PCR kit. A multiplex PCR was then performed as the second round. TCRdb re-analysed the multiplex PCR reads in MiXCR, keeping a single row per CDR3 protein. The data hold approximately 1.2 million distinct CDR3 sequences, with about 38% observed a single time. Sequenced input: peripheral blood or thyroid tissue (not recorded which). These receptors came from an adult man with Graves' hyperthyroidism.

This clonotype was recorded many times. V is TRBV10-3 and J is TRBJ2-7; D unresolved. V lost 0 bases, J lost 0 bases, and 6 bases lay in between. Germline CDR1 reads ENHRY; CDR2 reads SYGVKD. The CDR3 is made up of 14 amino acids. For the CDR3, the DNA is TGTGCCATCAGTGAGTCGGGCAGCTCCTACGAGCAGTACTTC. Its translation is CAISESGSSYEQYF.

Ten or more counts support this clonotype. The rearrangement joins TRBV7-9 to TRBJ2-7; weak D call: TRBD1 (6 bases). CDR1 SEHNR and CDR2 FQNEAQ come from the germline V gene (reference sequence). The CDR3 has 15 residues. V was shortened by 3 bases and J by 3 bases, with 15 bases between the two germline ends. The CDR3 sequence is CASSFTGTPIYEQYF. CDR3 bases: TGTGCCAGCAGCTTTACAGGGACCCCAATCTACGAGCAGTACTTC.

This clonotype was observed a few times. At one of its ends the junction is not consistent with the germline gene, which may arise from a read error. The V call is TRBV20-1, the J call TRBJ1-2; tentative D call: TRBD1 (5 bases). Germline assignment: CDR1 DFQATT and CDR2 SNEGSKA (reference sequence). This CDR3 contains 12 residues. This CDR3 reads CSATPLTSGGAF. DNA of the CDR3: TGCAGTGCTACACCTCTGACTAGCGGGGGGGCCTTC.

This clonotype was found many times. This chain connects TRBV13 to TRBJ1-1; 7 positions agree with TRBD1. CDR3 size: 15 residues. Per germline, CDR1 PRHDT and CDR2 FYEKMQ (reference sequence). V shed 5 bases and J 3 bases; nucleotides not matched to a gene: 9. The CDR3 is CASSPMTGQHTEAFF. CDR3 nucleotides: TGTGCCAGCAGCCCCATGACAGGGCAGCACACTGAAGCTTTCTTT.

The table lists this clonotype with a few counts. The CDR3 DNA reads as TGTGCCAGCAGTCAGTTCGACAGGTCCTACGAGCAGTACTTC. Residues: CASSQFDRSYEQYF. V and J are TRBV11-2 and TRBJ2-7; TRBD1 might be the D (6 bases). This CDR3 region has 14 residues. Trimming pared 6 bases from V and 1 base from J, leaving 13 bases between. Germline-derived CDR1 and CDR2 are SGHAT and FQNNGV.

The table lists this clonotype with many counts. The rearrangement uses TRBV2 and TRBJ2-2; 11 bases agree with TRBD2. Germline trimming cut 7 bases from V and 0 bases from J; bases unmatched to any gene: 7. The CDR3 is 17 amino acids. Germline V gene sequence: CDR1 SNHLY, CDR2 FYNNEI. CDR3 protein: CASTRRGLAANTGELFF. In DNA, the CDR3 is TGTGCCAGCACCAGAAGGGGACTAGCGGCGAACACCGGGGAGCTGTTTTTT.

This CDR3 reads CASSLTFRPLEQYF. As DNA, the CDR3 is TGCGCCAGCAGCTTGACATTTCGGCCCCTCGAGCAGTACTTC. The gene calls are TRBV5-1 and TRBJ2-7, with unresolved D. Looked up from germline, CDR1 is SGHRS and CDR2 is YFSETQ. The CDR3 is made up of 14 amino acids. The ends were cut back, 1 base at V and 6 bases at J, with 14 bases in the middle. Filled out from reference TRBV5-1 and TRBJ2-7, the complete variable domain reads KAGVTQTPRYLIKTRGQQVTLSCSPISGHRSVSWYQQTPGQGLQFLFEYFSETQRNKGNFPGRFSGRQFSNSRSEMNVSTLELGDSALYLCASSLTFRPLEQYFGPGTRLTVT.

This clonotype is a singleton in its sample. A much more abundant neighbour one base away suggests this may be a read error. This CDR3 is CASNRGQETQYF. CDR3 in DNA: TGTGCCAGCAACAGGGGGCAGGAGACCCAGTACTTC. The chain combines TRBV7-2 with TRBJ2-5; TRBD1 matches 9 bases. Germline CDR1 and CDR2: SGHTA and FQGNSA. The V gene end was trimmed by 7 bases and the J gene end by 5 bases; junction bases not matched to a gene: 2. This CDR3 contains 12 residues.

The chain uses TRBV29-1 and TRBJ2-7; D unresolved. The length of the CDR3 is 10 residues. CDR1 is SQVTM, CDR2 ANQGSEA, per germline. V lost 6 bases to trimming and J lost 7 bases, with 10 bases between them. CDR3 nucleotide sequence: TGCAGCGTCGCCATAGGGGAGCAGTACTTC. Its translation: CSVAIGEQYF.